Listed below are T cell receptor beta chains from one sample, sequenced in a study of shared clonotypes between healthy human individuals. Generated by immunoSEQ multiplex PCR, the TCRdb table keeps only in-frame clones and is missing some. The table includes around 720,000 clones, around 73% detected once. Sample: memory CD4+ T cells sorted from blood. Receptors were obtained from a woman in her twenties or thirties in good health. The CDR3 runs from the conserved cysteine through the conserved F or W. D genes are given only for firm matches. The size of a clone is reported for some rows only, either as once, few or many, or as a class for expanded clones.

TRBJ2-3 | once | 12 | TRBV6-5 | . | TGTGCCAGCAGCCCAACCGAAGATACGCAGTATTTT | CASSPTEDTQYF
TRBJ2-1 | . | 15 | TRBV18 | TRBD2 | TGTGCCAGCTCACAAGCCGGGACTAGCGCCAATGAGCAGTTCTTC | CASSQAGTSANEQFF
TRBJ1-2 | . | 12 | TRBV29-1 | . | TGCAGCGTAGGGGACCGGGACTATGGCTACACCTTC | CSVGDRDYGYTF
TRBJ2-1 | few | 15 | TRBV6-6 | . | TGTGCCAGCATCGGAGGACAGAGCTCCTACAATGAGCAGTTCTTC | CASIGGQSSYNEQFF
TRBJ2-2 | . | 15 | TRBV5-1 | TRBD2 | TGCGCCAGCAGCATAGGGACTAGCGCCGGCGGGGAGCTGTTTTTT | CASSIGTSAGGELFF
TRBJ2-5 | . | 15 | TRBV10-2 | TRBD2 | TGCGCCAGCAGGGGAGCGGGAGCCGGGGCAGAGACCCAGTACTTC | CASRGAGAGAETQYF
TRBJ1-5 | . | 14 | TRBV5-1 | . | TGCGCCAGCAGCTTGGCCCAGGGCGGCCAGCCCCAGCATTTT | CASSLAQGGQPQHF
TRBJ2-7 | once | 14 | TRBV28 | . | TGTGCCAGCAGTTTCTCGTTCCCAAATAACGAGCAGTACTTC | CASSFSFPNNEQYF
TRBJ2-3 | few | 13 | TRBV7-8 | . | TGTGCCAGCATAGGGACTGACATTTATACGCAGTATTTT | CASIGTDIYTQYF
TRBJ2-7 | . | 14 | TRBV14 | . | TGTGCCAGCAGCCAGCAACTAGGGCCCTACGAGCAGTACTTC | CASSQQLGPYEQYF
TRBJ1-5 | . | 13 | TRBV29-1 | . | TGCAGCGTTGTGAGGGGGGCTGGCCAGCCCCAGCATTTT | CSVVRGAGQPQHF
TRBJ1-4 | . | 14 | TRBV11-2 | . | TGTGCCAGCAGCTTACAACAGATTAATGAAAAACTGTTTTTT | CASSLQQINEKLFF
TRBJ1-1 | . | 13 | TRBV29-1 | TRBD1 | TGCAGCGGGGGAAGGGGACAGGGAACTGAAGCTTTCTTT | CSGGRGQGTEAFF
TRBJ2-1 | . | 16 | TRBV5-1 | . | TGCGCCAGCAGCGAGCTCGGGAGAGGGGGTTACAATGAGCAGTTCTTC | CASSELGRGGYNEQFF
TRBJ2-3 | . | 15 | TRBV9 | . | TGTGCCAGCAGCGCCCTACCAGGGACGGGAGATACGCAGTATTTT | CASSALPGTGDTQYF
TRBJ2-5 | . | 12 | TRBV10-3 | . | TGTGCCATCAGGGACACCCTAGAGACCCAGTACTTC | CAIRDTLETQYF
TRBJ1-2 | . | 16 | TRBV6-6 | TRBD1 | TGTGCCAGCAGTTCCAACAGGGGTTTAGCTAACTATGGCTACACCTTC | CASSSNRGLANYGYTF
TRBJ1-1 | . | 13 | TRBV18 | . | TGTGCCAGCTCACCAGGCAGAGACACTGAAGCTTTCTTT | CASSPGRDTEAFF
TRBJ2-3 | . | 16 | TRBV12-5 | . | TGTGCTAGTGGTTTGTCAATAGGCACGGGGGTTGATACGCAGTATTTT | CASGLSIGTGVDTQYF
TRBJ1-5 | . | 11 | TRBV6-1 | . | TGTGCCAGCAGTCTATCAGAGGCCCAGCATTTT | CASSLSEAQHF
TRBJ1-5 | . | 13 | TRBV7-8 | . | TGTGCCAGCAGCTCCTTGCCCGATCAGCCCCAGCATTTT | CASSSLPDQPQHF
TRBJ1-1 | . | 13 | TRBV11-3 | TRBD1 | TGTGCCAGCAGCCGACAGGGGAGGACTGAAGCTTTCTTT | CASSRQGRTEAFF
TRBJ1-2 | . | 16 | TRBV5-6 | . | TGTGCCAGCAGCTTGGGTGACTCAAGCTTTAACTATGGCTACACCTTC | CASSLGDSSFNYGYTF
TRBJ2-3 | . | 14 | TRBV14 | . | TGTGCCAGCAGCCAATCCGGCGGGGCAGATACGCAGTATTTT | CASSQSGGADTQYF
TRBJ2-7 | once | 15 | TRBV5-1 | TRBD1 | TGCGCCAGCAGCCCCGGGGACAGGGATGCGTCCGAGCAGTACTTC | CASSPGDRDASEQYF
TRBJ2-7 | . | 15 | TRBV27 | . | TGTGCCAGTCGGCGGGCCCTTGGAATCATCTACGAGCAGTACTTC | CASRRALGIIYEQYF
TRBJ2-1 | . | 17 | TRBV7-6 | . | TGTGCCAGCAGCCCCCCCTTTTTAGCGGACTCCTACAATGAGCAGTTCTTC | CASSPPFLADSYNEQFF
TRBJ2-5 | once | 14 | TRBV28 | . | TGTGCCAGCAGTTTAGGACCCGTCAGGAAGACCCAGTACTTC | CASSLGPVRKTQYF
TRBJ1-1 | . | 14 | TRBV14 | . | TGTGCCAGCAGCCAATTGGGGGGGTTCGCTGAAGCTTTCTTT | CASSQLGGFAEAFF
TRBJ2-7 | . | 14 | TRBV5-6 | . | TGTGCCAGCAGCATTTTGTCGGTGCCTCGGGAGCAGTACTTC | CASSILSVPREQYF
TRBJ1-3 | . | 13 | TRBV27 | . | TGTGCCAGCAGTTTATCGGCAGGAAACACCATATATTTT | CASSLSAGNTIYF
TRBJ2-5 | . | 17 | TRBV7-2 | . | TGTGCCAGCAGCTTACATTCCGCGGGAATTACCCAAGAGACCCAGTACTTC | CASSLHSAGITQETQYF
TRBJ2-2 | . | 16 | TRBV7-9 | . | TGTGCCAGCAGCTTAGAGGGGACACTATCCACCGGGGAGCTGTTTTTT | CASSLEGTLSTGELFF
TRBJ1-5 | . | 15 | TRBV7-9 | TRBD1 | TGTGCCAGCAGCTACGGGACAGCCAATAATCAGCCCCAGCATTTT | CASSYGTANNQPQHF
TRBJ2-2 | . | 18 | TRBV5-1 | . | TGCGCCAGCAGCCCCGCCGGGTGGGGCGCTGTGAACACCGGGGAGCTGTTTTTT | CASSPAGWGAVNTGELFF
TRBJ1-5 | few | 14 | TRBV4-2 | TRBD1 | TGTGCCAGCAGCCCTCAGGGGGCGGATCAGCCCCAGCATTTT | CASSPQGADQPQHF
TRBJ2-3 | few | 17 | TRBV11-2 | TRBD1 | TGTGCCAGCAGCTTAGGCACGACAGGGGGGCGCACAGATACGCAGTATTTT | CASSLGTTGGRTDTQYF
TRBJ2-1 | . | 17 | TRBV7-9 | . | TGTGCCAGCAGCAACCCCTCCGGGACGGAGACCTACAATGAGCAGTTCTTC | CASSNPSGTETYNEQFF
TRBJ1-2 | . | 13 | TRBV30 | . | TGTGCCTGGAGAGCCCCGAGTAACTATGGCTACACCTTC | CAWRAPSNYGYTF
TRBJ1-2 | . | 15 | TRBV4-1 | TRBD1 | TGCGCCAGCAGCCCGCGACAGGGGGCGAACTATGGCTACACCTTC | CASSPRQGANYGYTF
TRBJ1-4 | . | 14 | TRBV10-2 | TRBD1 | TGCGCCAGCAGTGACGACAAGGGGGCAGAAAAACTGTTTTTT | CASSDDKGAEKLFF
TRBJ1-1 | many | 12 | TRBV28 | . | TGTGCCAGCAGTTTAATGGACACTGAAGCTTTCTTT | CASSLMDTEAFF
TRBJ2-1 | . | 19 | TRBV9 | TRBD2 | TGTGCCAGCAGCCCCCGACTAGCGGGAGTGGGGAGCTCCTACAATGAGCAGTTCTTC | CASSPRLAGVGSSYNEQFF
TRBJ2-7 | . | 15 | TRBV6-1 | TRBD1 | TGTGCCAGCAGTGAAGTCGTGACAGGGGGCTTAGAGCAGTACTTC | CASSEVVTGGLEQYF
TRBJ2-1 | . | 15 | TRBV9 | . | TGTGCCAGCAGCGTGGAGCCGGATGGCCTCTCCGAGCAGTTCTTC | CASSVEPDGLSEQFF
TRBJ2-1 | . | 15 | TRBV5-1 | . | TGCGCCAGCAGCCTAGCGGGGACAGGAAACAATGAGCAGTTCTTC | CASSLAGTGNNEQFF
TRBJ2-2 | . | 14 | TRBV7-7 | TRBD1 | TGTGCCAGCAGCTTCACAGGGGGGACCGGGGAGCTGTTTTTT | CASSFTGGTGELFF
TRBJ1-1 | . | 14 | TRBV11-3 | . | TGTGCCAGCAGCTTGTATGAGGGGGACACTGAAGCTTTCTTT | CASSLYEGDTEAFF
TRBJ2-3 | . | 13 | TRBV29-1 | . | TGCAGCGTTGTGGGCCGCTTGTCAGATACGCAGTATTTT | CSVVGRLSDTQYF
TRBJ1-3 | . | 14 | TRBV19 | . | TGTGCCAGTACCACCGGGACGGCTGGAAACACCATATATTTT | CASTTGTAGNTIYF
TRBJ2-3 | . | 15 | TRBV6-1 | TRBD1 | TGTGCCAGCAGCAAAAGGACAGGCAGCACAGATACGCAGTATTTT | CASSKRTGSTDTQYF
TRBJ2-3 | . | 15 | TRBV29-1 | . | TGCAGCGTTGAAGATTCAAAGCGGGGCACAGATACGCAGTATTTT | CSVEDSKRGTDTQYF
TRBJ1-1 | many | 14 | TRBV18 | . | TGTGCCAGCTCACCAGTAGGCGTCGGGACTGAAGCTTTCTTT | CASSPVGVGTEAFF
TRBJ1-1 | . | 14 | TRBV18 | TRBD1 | TGTGCCAGCTCACTTGGGACAGGGAACACTGAAGCTTTCTTT | CASSLGTGNTEAFF
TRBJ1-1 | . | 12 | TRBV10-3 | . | TGTGCCATCAGTGTCAGGAACACTGAAGCTTTCTTT | CAISVRNTEAFF
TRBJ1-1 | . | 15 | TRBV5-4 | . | TGTGCCAGCAGCTTGGCCGGGACACACAACACTGAAGCTTTCTTT | CASSLAGTHNTEAFF
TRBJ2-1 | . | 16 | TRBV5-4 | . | TGTGCCAGCAGCTTGGGAGGCGCCAGCTCCTACAATGAGCAGTTCTTC | CASSLGGASSYNEQFF